This is a list of T cell receptor beta chains from one sample in a study of blood T cell repertoires in COVID-19. Using immunoSEQ multiplex PCR, the repertoire was profiled, and TCRdb retains in-frame clones only, with some absent. The table shows hundreds of thousands of clones, with 86% occurring only once. Specimen: PBMCs or T cells enriched from blood (not recorded which). The receptors derive from a man in his forties who had recovered from COVID-19. CDR3s include the opening cysteine and the closing phenylalanine or tryptophan. The D gene is left open where the match is weak. The size field is filled for only some rows; it gives once, few, many or a size class.

-,TRBV30,TRBJ1-4,-,TGTGCCTGGAGTGTACGCCAGGCCGAGTCAACTAATGAAAAACTGTTTTTT,CAWSVRQAESTNEKLFF
-,TRBV6-4,TRBJ1-2,TRBD1,TGTGCCAGCAGTTCCGGACAGGGCGATGGCTACACCTTC,CASSSGQGDGYTF
-,TRBV9,TRBJ2-3,-,TGTGCCAGCAGCGTAGGCAGGATCAAATCCTTATTGCCAGATACGCAGTATTTT,CASSVGRIKSLLPDTQYF
-,TRBV3-1/TRBV3-2,TRBJ2-7,-,TGTGCCAGCAGCCAAACAGCCCAGGCAGGGCAGTACTTC,CASSQTAQAGQYF
-,TRBV12-3/TRBV12-4,TRBJ1-4,-,TGTGCCAGCAGTTTAGGTGGCGAAAAACTGTTTTTT,CASSLGGEKLFF
-,TRBV28,TRBJ1-2,-,TGTGCCAGCAGTTTATTACAGATTGTGGGGGGTGGCTACACCTTC,CASSLLQIVGGGYTF
-,TRBV18,TRBJ2-3,TRBD2,TGTGCCAGCTCACCACCGGAACCGGGACTAGCGGGCGATACGCAGTATTTT,CASSPPEPGLAGDTQYF
-,TRBV30,TRBJ2-6,-,TGTGCCTGGAGTCCGGGCTCTGGGGCCAACGTCCTGACTTTC,CAWSPGSGANVLTF
-,TRBV7-2,TRBJ2-3,TRBD2,TGTGCCAGCAGCTTGGGTAGGGACTACCATACGCAGTATTTT,CASSLGRDYHTQYF
-,TRBV4-2,TRBJ1-5,-,TGTGCCAGCAGCCAAGAAGGAAGCGATCAGCCCCAGCATTTT,CASSQEGSDQPQHF
-,TRBV29-1,TRBJ2-1,-,TGCAGCGTTGTCTCCCAACGGTTGCAGTTCTTC,CSVVSQRLQFF
-,TRBV30,TRBJ1-2,-,TGTGCCTGGAGGGGACTTGCCTATAGCAAGGGAGGCTACACCTTC,CAWRGLAYSKGGYTF
-,TRBV7-2,TRBJ2-2,TRBD1,TGTGCCAGCAGCACAGGACAGGGGGAGAACACCGGGGAGCTGTTTTTT,CASSTGQGENTGELFF
-,TRBV19,TRBJ1-2,TRBD1,TGTGCCAGTATGGACCGACAGGGGGCCCTCTATGGCTACACCTTC,CASMDRQGALYGYTF
few,TRBV18,TRBJ1-5,-,TGTGCCAGCTCCACCAGTGAATATCAGCCCCAGCATTTT,CASSTSEYQPQHF
-,TRBV24-1,TRBJ2-3,-,TGTGCCACCAGTGATTTGATTGGTCTCCAGAGGGAGAGAGATACGCAGTATTTT,CATSDLIGLQRERDTQYF
-,TRBV9,TRBJ2-7,TRBD2,TGTGCCAGCAGCGTACACCTAGCGGGGGAAAACGAGCAGTACTTC,CASSVHLAGENEQYF
once,TRBV30,TRBJ1-6,TRBD1,TGTGCCTGGAGTGTACGTTCAGGGGGGTCACCCCTCCACTTT,CAWSVRSGGSPLHF
-,TRBV27,TRBJ1-1,-,TGTGCCAGCAGCCTAAACGGACTGATCAAGAACACTGAAGCTTTCTTT,CASSLNGLIKNTEAFF
-,TRBV9,TRBJ1-2,-,TGTGCCAGCAGAGGACAGTCGCCACTTTATGGCTACACCTTC,CASRGQSPLYGYTF
few,TRBV7-3,TRBJ1-1,-,TGTGCCAGCAGCCCCTCGGGGAGAGGGACTGAAGCTTTCTTT,CASSPSGRGTEAFF
-,TRBV19,TRBJ1-5,-,TGTGCCAGTAATGGTCTGCCGGGGGACTTTTTGAGCAATCAGCCCCAGCATTTT,CASNGLPGDFLSNQPQHF
once,TRBV7-8,TRBJ1-2,-,TGTGCCAGCAGCTTAAACGACTTCTATGGCTACACCTTC,CASSLNDFYGYTF
-,TRBV3-1/TRBV3-2,TRBJ2-1,TRBD2,TGTGCCAGCAGCCAAGGCCAGACTAGCGGGAGGCTGAGCAATGAGCAGTTCTTC,CASSQGQTSGRLSNEQFF
-,TRBV4-3,TRBJ2-5,-,TGCGCCAGCAGCCGGCGGGGAAAACAAGAGACCCAGTACTTC,CASSRRGKQETQYF
-,TRBV28,TRBJ2-4,TRBD1,TGTGCCAGCTGCCCAGGGGGCCCACCCAAAAACATTCAGTACTTC,CASCPGGPPKNIQYF
-,TRBV5-1,TRBJ2-7,TRBD2,TGCGCCAGCAGTTACACCGGGACTAGCGGTTACGAGCAGTACTTC,CASSYTGTSGYEQYF
-,TRBV21-1,TRBJ2-3,-,TGTGCCAGCAGCAAAGGAACGGCAGGGCCCTGCCCGGCCATAATCACAGATACGCAGTATTTT,CASSKGTAGPCPAIITDTQYF
-,TRBV2,TRBJ1-5,-,TGTGCCAGCAGCTTCACAGGTTACAATCAGCCCCAGCATTTT,CASSFTGYNQPQHF
-,TRBV6-4,TRBJ1-6,-,TGTGCCAGCAGTTGCCGGGACAACTTTAATTCACCCCTCCACTTT,CASSCRDNFNSPLHF
-,TRBV11-1,TRBJ2-2,-,TGTGCCAGCAGCTCACAAGGGGGGGCCGGGGCCGGGGAGCTGTTTTTT,CASSSQGGAGAGELFF
-,TRBV6-5,TRBJ1-2,-,TGTGCCAGCAGTTACTCAGGCAGGGACTCCTATGGCTACACCTTC,CASSYSGRDSYGYTF
-,TRBV27,TRBJ2-1,TRBD2,TGTGCCAGCAGTAACGGGGCGGGAGGTCCCAGCTCCTACAATGAGCAGTTCTTC,CASSNGAGGPSSYNEQFF
-,TRBV9,TRBJ2-1,TRBD1,TGTGCCAGCACGACAGGGAATTTGCACAATGAGCAGTTCTTC,CASTTGNLHNEQFF
-,TRBV27,TRBJ2-3,TRBD1,TGTGCCAGCAGTTTAGAACAGGGGATAGATACGCAGTATTTT,CASSLEQGIDTQYF
-,TRBV5-1,TRBJ2-2,TRBD1,TGCGCCAGCAGCTTGACAGGGGGCGCGAACACCGGGGAGCTGTTTTTT,CASSLTGGANTGELFF
-,TRBV9,TRBJ2-7,TRBD2,TGTGCCAGCAGCGTCTCGGCAGCGGGGCCCGGCGAGCAGTACTTC,CASSVSAAGPGEQYF
-,TRBV7-9,TRBJ2-7,TRBD2,TGTGCCAGCAGCGAAACGGGGGGGCCCTACGAGCAGTACTTC,CASSETGGPYEQYF
-,TRBV14,TRBJ2-3,TRBD2,TGTGCCAGCAGCCATCCCACTAGCGGGAGGGGCACAGATACGCAGTATTTT,CASSHPTSGRGTDTQYF
-,TRBV7-8,TRBJ1-6,-,TGTGCCAGCAGCCGCCCGAGCGACTCCGGGGCCCTCCACTTT,CASSRPSDSGALHF
-,TRBV4-3,TRBJ1-2,TRBD1,TGCGCCAGCAGCCTGACAGGGGATAACTATGGCTACACCTTC,CASSLTGDNYGYTF
-,TRBV27,TRBJ1-6,TRBD1,TGTGCCAGCAGACCGAACAGGGGGCCTAATTCACCCCTCCACTTT,CASRPNRGPNSPLHF
-,TRBV20-1,TRBJ2-7,-,TGCAGTGCTAGCCTAGCCCACGAGCAGTACTTC,CSASLAHEQYF
-,TRBV25-1,TRBJ2-1,TRBD2,TGTGCCAGCAGTGAACTAACTAGCGGGAGAGACAATGAGCAGTTCTTC,CASSELTSGRDNEQFF
once,TRBV10-3,TRBJ1-2,-,TGTGCCATCATGGGAGGGGTGGACTATGGCTACACCTTC,CAIMGGVDYGYTF
-,TRBV6-4,TRBJ2-1,TRBD1,TGTGCCAGCAGTGCCCGCGGACAGGGTGTTGTTGAGCAGTTCTTC,CASSARGQGVVEQFF
-,TRBV19,TRBJ2-6,TRBD2,TGTGCCAGTAGCCTGCCCAGGCTAGCGGGGGGGCCGCTTAGGTCTGGGGCCAACGTCCTGACTTTC,CASSLPRLAGGPLRSGANVLTF
-,TRBV19,TRBJ1-5,TRBD1,TGTGCCAGTAGTATGGGGACAGAATATAGCAATCAGCCCCAGCATTTT,CASSMGTEYSNQPQHF
-,TRBV11-2,TRBJ1-2,-,TGTGCCAGCAGCTTATCATTGCAGAACTATGGCTACACCTTC,CASSLSLQNYGYTF
few,TRBV27,TRBJ1-4,-,TGTGCCAGCAGTTCGGGGGGCGTACGGGAAAAACTGTTTTTT,CASSSGGVREKLFF
once,TRBV9,TRBJ2-2,TRBD2,TGTGCCAGCAGCGTAGGGACCGGGAGGTTCTCCACCGGGGAGCTGTTTTTT,CASSVGTGRFSTGELFF
-,TRBV10-3,TRBJ2-3,TRBD2,TGTGCCATCAGTGACCTAGCGGGAGGAGCAGATACGCAGTATTTT,CAISDLAGGADTQYF
-,TRBV21-1,TRBJ2-1,-,TGTGCCAGCAGCCCTATCCCCAGCGTGTCGGTTCGGAAAAAGAGCTCCTACAATGAGCAGTTCTTC,CASSPIPSVSVRKKSSYNEQFF
-,TRBV6-1,TRBJ1-4,-,TGTGCCAGCAGTGAAGGCGGGGCTCCTAATGAAAAACTGTTTTTT,CASSEGGAPNEKLFF
-,TRBV3-1/TRBV3-2,TRBJ1-1,-,TGTGCCAGCAGCCCGACCCAGGGACTTGAAGCTTTCTTT,CASSPTQGLEAFF